Sequencing of this T cell receptor (beta chain) was carried out in a study of response to subunit inactivated influenza vaccine (dated by TCRdb to the late 2010s). General notes on the study: To follow how T cells responded to a trivalent subunit inactivated influenza vaccine, the researchers relied on deep quantitative profiling of the T cell receptor repertoire. The research as a whole found: According to the authors, only a limited number of new T cells may be recruited by each seasonal influenza vaccination.

The sample holds a few counts of this clonotype. Its cognate antigen has yet to be identified. No base qualities exist here, and no much larger clone lies one base off it. Libraries were constructed by RT-PCR. The reads were generated on an Illumina HiSeq 2500. The public reads were reprocessed in TCRdb via fastp at Q25 and MiXCR, keeping in-frame beta chains. Rows are combined by CDR3 protein, so each entry shows the most common genes and DNA. The sample records about 500,000 distinct CDR3 sequences, about 15% of which are singletons. The ten biggest clones cover around 3% of the sample. V has 5 bases trimmed and J has 5 bases trimmed; junction bases matching no gene number 8. Based on the germline V gene, the CDR1 and CDR2 sequences are SGHTA and FQGNSA. Spanning cysteine to phenylalanine, the CDR3 consists of 16 amino acids. Of the read, only the CDR3 DNA is kept; its 48 bases are in frame from base 1.

The input for sequencing was CD4+ T cells sorted from PBMCs, taken around 25 months after vaccination. The chain joins TRBV7-2 to TRBJ2-3, and TRBD2 aligns with 12 junction nucleotides. The origin of this receptor is a man aged 50-75 years who received an inactivated influenza vaccine. Donor details come from another sample of the same person, matched by shared clones. For the CDR3, the sequence is CASSPSGRAVRDTQYF. The bases read TGTGCCAGCAGCCCTAGCGGGAGGGCCGTCAGAGATACGCAGTATTTT.